What follows is one T cell receptor beta chain and its context. Its specificity is unknown. Profiling relied on immunoSEQ multiplex PCR, and the TCRdb table lists in-frame clones only, not all of them. The table has tens of thousands of clones, about three quarters seen once. This entry comes from a study of PD-1 blockade in classical Hodgkin lymphoma. From germline, CDR1 is SGHRS and CDR2 YFSETQ. The germline V and J ends were trimmed by 0 bases and 5 bases, with 11 bases remaining between them. The CDR3 covers 15 residues. Every one of the patients relapsed after autologous stem cell transplantation (brentuximab vedotin exposure was variable). Study outcomes and limitations: Newly diagnosed patients had baseline TCR diversity that was reportedly lower than that of healthy donors. Initiation of nivolumab under 1 year after ASCT led to exclusion of patients. Researchers reported that CD4+ TCR diversity, though not CD8+, rose significantly by C4D1.

The source material was peripheral blood mononuclear cells (PBMCs), sampled before the second cycle of nivolumab. The sequence came from a human donor with classical Hodgkin lymphoma. This chain joins TRBV5-1 and TRBJ2-2; D remains ambiguous. The CDR3 nucleotides read TGCGCCAGCAGCTTGGCCAGGCAACCTACCGGGGAGCTGTTTTTT. It is translated as CASSLARQPTGELFF.